Below are 10 T cell receptor beta chains sequenced from a single sample in a study of T-cell reconstitution after alpha-beta-depleted transplantation in children. Researchers prepared the TCRbeta library using unique molecular identifiers, the study reports. A single record per CDR3 protein comes from TCRdb applying MiXCR to the PCR reads. The sample has roughly 190,000 distinct CDR3 sequences; just over 14% are singletons. The sample in question was PBMCs from the stem cell graft donor, obtained from the stem cell graft. The receptors shown here come from a human donor who donated a stem cell graft to a child with acute lymphoblastic leukemia.

This clonotype has only a few counts. This chain uses TRBV4-1 with TRBJ1-2; TRBD1 is a possible D gene (6 bases). The V end lost 4 bases, the J end lost 6 bases, and 18 bases lay between the germline ends. The CDR3 is made up of 15 amino acids. Germline CDR1 reads MGHRA; CDR2 reads YSYEKL. The CDR3 protein is CASSRPRGGGHGYTF. CDR3 bases: TGCGCCAGCAGCCGGCCAAGAGGGGGTGGGCATGGCTACACCTTC.

Ten or more counts support this clonotype. This chain joins TRBV12-3 or TRBV12-4 and TRBJ2-7; TRBD1 matches at 9 bases. CDR3 length: 14 amino acids. The ends lost 4 bases at V and 5 bases at J; junction bases unmatched: 6. Here the CDR3 DNA reads TGTGCCAGCAGTTGGCCACAGGGGGCCCACGAGCAGTACTTC. Its protein is CASSWPQGAHEQYF.

This clonotype has ten or more counts. The gene calls are TRBV12-3 or TRBV12-4 and TRBJ2-1; TRBD1 aligns across 9 bases. J was trimmed by 3 bases and V by 3 bases; bases with no gene match: 6. CDR3 length equals 16 residues. Here the CDR3 DNA reads TGTGCCAGCAGTTTGGAACCGGGACAGGGCTACAATGAGCAGTTCTTC. Translating it yields CASSLEPGQGYNEQFF.

The genes are TRBV5-1 and TRBJ2-1; 7 nucleotides match TRBD2. The CDR3 totals 15 residues. J lost 12 bases, V lost 3 bases, and 15 bases had no gene match. The germline V gene has CDR1 SGHRS and CDR2 YFSETQ. CDR3 nucleotide sequence: TGCGCCAGCAGCTCCGAAGCGGGAATGACTCTTGGGCAGTTCTTC. Amino acids: CASSSEAGMTLGQFF. The full variable domain, completed using reference TRBV5-1 and TRBJ2-1, is KAGVTQTPRYLIKTRGQQVTLSCSPISGHRSVSWYQQTPGQGLQFLFEYFSETQRNKGNFPGRFSGRQFSNSRSEMNVSTLELGDSALYLCASSSEAGMTLGQFFGPGTRLTVL.

In its sample, this clonotype was seen many times. The chain is built from TRBV9 and TRBJ1-2; perhaps TRBD1 as D (6 bases). The CDR3 has 16 residues. V lost 3 bases and J lost 1, with 16 bases in between. Germline CDR1 is SGDLS and CDR2 is YYNGEE. The CDR3 DNA sequence: TGTGCCAGCAGCGGCCGGGACAAGCTTAGTAACTATGGCTACACCTTC. It yields the protein CASSGRDKLSNYGYTF.

In its sample, this clonotype was seen many times. The chain joins TRBV7-9 to TRBJ1-2; TRBD1 is a possible D gene (5 bases). Trimming took 5 bases from V and 1 from J, leaving 11 bases between them. CDR1 is SEHNR and CDR2 is FQNEAQ in the germline V gene (reference sequence). The CDR3 length is 14 residues. CDR3 sequence: CASSSRRGNYGYTF. In DNA form, the CDR3 reads TGTGCCAGCAGCAGCAGGAGGGGTAACTATGGCTACACCTTC.

There are a few counts of this clonotype. The chain has TRBV5-4 and TRBJ2-2; the match to TRBD2 covers 13 bases. Germline V gene lookup returns CDR1 SGHNT and CDR2 YYREEE (reference sequence). This CDR3 comprises 15 residues. The ends lost 2 bases at V and 6 bases at J; junction bases unmatched: 1. CDR3 loop: CASSFTSGRAGELFF. As DNA, the CDR3 is TGTGCCAGCAGCTTCACTAGCGGGAGGGCCGGGGAGCTGTTTTTT.

V usage is TRBV20-1 and J usage is TRBJ2-1; 9 bases map to TRBD1. The CDR3 totals 17 residues. V dropped 0 bases and J dropped 5; count of bases not matched to a gene: 11. The germline V gene has CDR1 DFQATT and CDR2 SNEGSKA (reference sequence). The CDR3 loop is CSARDATGTGRDNEQFF. CDR3 coding DNA: TGCAGTGCTAGAGACGCCACCGGGACAGGGAGAGACAATGAGCAGTTCTTC.

The J gene is TRBJ2-5, the V gene TRBV5-4; 9 bases align to TRBD1. V shed 2 bases and J 6 bases; nucleotides not matched to a gene: 8. The CDR3 contains 15 residues. From germline, CDR1 is SGHNT and CDR2 YYREEE (reference sequence). CDR3 region: CASSLADRGGKTQYF. The CDR3 coding sequence is TGTGCCAGCAGCTTAGCGGACAGGGGAGGAAAGACCCAGTACTTC.

In its sample, this clonotype was seen many times. This chain joins TRBV25-1 and TRBJ2-5, with no clear D. With 3 bases removed from V and 2 bases from J, the gap between germline ends came to 4 bases. This CDR3 comprises 12 residues. Per the germline V gene, CDR1 is MGHDK and CDR2 is SYGVNS. CDR3 loop: CASSDYQETQYF. CDR3 DNA: TGTGCCAGCAGTGATTATCAAGAGACCCAGTACTTC.